Each of the 26 T cell receptor beta chains below was sequenced from the same sample in a study of early stage breast cancer tumors. Clones were sequenced by immunoSEQ multiplex PCR, and TCRdb holds only the in-frame ones, with some missing. In the table there are some 47,000 clones, 65% to 90% of which are singletons. Material for sequencing was blood. The source is a person aged 45-65 years with breast cancer.

A word on this clone: A read error may account for a junction end that differs from germline. The chain has TRBV7-7 and TRBJ2-5, with TRBD2 matching 8 bases. The CDR3 totals 14 residues. The germline V gene has CDR1 SSHAT and CDR2 FNYEAQ (reference sequence). The CDR3 nucleotides read TGTGCTAGCAGCTTAGGGACTAGTTGGAAGACCCAGTACTTC. Its translation: CASSLGTSWKTQYF.

This clone was detected only once. V and J are TRBV7-2 and TRBJ1-4; perhaps TRBD1 as D (5 bases). V was shortened by 5 bases and J by 7 bases, with 14 bases between the two germline ends. Germline CDR1 and CDR2: SGHTA and FQGNSA. The length of the CDR3 is 14 residues. CDR3 coding DNA: TGTGCCAGCAGCCGAGCGGGGGGGAGTGAAAAACTGTTTTTT. Translation gives CASSRAGGSEKLFF.

The chain uses TRBV6-5 and TRBJ1-2; tentative D call: TRBD1 (6 bases). V was shortened by 1 base and J by 7 bases, with 16 bases between the two germline ends. CDR1 MNHEY and CDR2 SVGAGI come from the germline V gene. This CDR3 region has 15 residues. In DNA, the CDR3 is TGTGCCAGCAGTTACTTCTACAGGGAGAAGAGTGGCTACACCTTC. It yields the protein CASSYFYREKSGYTF.

The gene calls are TRBV29-1 and TRBJ2-7; tentatively, D is TRBD1 or TRBD2 (5 bases each). V gave up 4 bases and J gave up 6 bases, with 13 bases separating them. CDR1 and CDR2 (germline): SQVTM, ANQGSEA. This CDR3 contains 12 residues. CDR3 sequence reads: CSVGGVTGEQYF. The CDR3 region has the DNA TGCAGCGTTGGAGGGGTCACGGGCGAGCAGTACTTC.

The chain combines TRBV5-1 with TRBJ2-7; 8 bases are shared with TRBD1. Germline V gene data show CDR1 as SGHRS and CDR2 as YFSETQ. Unmatched junction bases numbered 9, after V lost 4 bases and J lost 3 bases. This CDR3 comprises 15 residues. CDR3 DNA: TGCGCCAGCAGCACCGGACAGGGTCGGGGCTACGAGCAGTACTTC. This encodes CASSTGQGRGYEQYF.

The genes are TRBV25-1 and TRBJ1-6; D unclear. In germline, CDR1 is MGHDK, CDR2 SYGVNS. The CDR3 length is 14 residues. Between the trimmed V and J ends, which lost 2 bases and 14 bases, there was a span of 16 bases. The CDR3 DNA is TGTGCCAGCAGTGAAAACCTCGGACCTCCGGCCCTCCACTTT. Its translation is CASSENLGPPALHF.

The CDR3 spells CASSATGQLSYEQYF. The DNA for the CDR3 is TGTGCCAGCAGCGCCACGGGACAGCTCTCCTACGAGCAGTACTTC. V usage is TRBV9 and J usage is TRBJ2-7, with TRBD1 identical over 7 bases. Germline trimming cut 3 bases from V and 0 bases from J; bases unmatched to any gene: 6. The CDR3 contains 15 residues. From germline, CDR1 is SGDLS and CDR2 YYNGEE.

This sequence joins TRBV6-5 and TRBJ2-3; D not certain. The CDR3 spans 12 residues. Germline CDR1 reads MNHEY; CDR2 reads SVGAGI. The V end was cut by 8 bases, the J end by 2 bases, with 8 bases between. The CDR3 loop is CASPSHTDTQYF. The CDR3 DNA reads as TGTGCCAGCCCATCTCACACAGATACGCAGTATTTT.

The chain joins TRBV11-2 to TRBJ1-4; unclear D gene. Germline V lookup: CDR1 SGHAT, CDR2 FQNNGV. Between the trimmed V and J ends, which lost 5 bases and 2 bases, there was a span of 12 bases. This CDR3 comprises 15 residues. For the CDR3, the DNA is TGTGCCAGCAGCCCCCGGGCAGGTACTAATGAAAAACTGTTTTTT. Translation: CASSPRAGTNEKLFF.

The chain is built from TRBV5-6 and TRBJ2-7; D gene unclear. The V gene lost 0 bases and the J gene lost 2 bases, with 9 bases spanning the gap. From germline, CDR1 is SGHDT and CDR2 YYEEEE. This CDR3 is 14 amino acids long. The CDR3, as DNA: TGTGCCAGCAGCTTGGAGTTGGGGACCTACGAGCAGTACTTC. Encoded protein: CASSLELGTYEQYF.

This clone was observed a few times. V and J are TRBV28 and TRBJ2-3; TRBD1 matches 7 bases. This CDR3 contains 14 residues. V dropped 7 bases and J dropped 0; count of bases not matched to a gene: 4. The germline V gene has CDR1 MDHEN and CDR2 SYDVKM. In nucleotides, the CDR3 is TGTGCCAGCATTGGGACAGCAAGCACAGATACGCAGTATTTT. Its translation is CASIGTASTDTQYF.

The chain couples TRBV5-1 to TRBJ1-2; D is ambiguous. The CDR3 consists of 14 residues. Trimming stripped 0 bases from V and 5 bases from J, with 11 bases between. Germline V gives CDR1 SGHRS, CDR2 YFSETQ. The CDR3 sequence is CASSLGAAIYGYTF. The DNA for the CDR3 is TGCGCCAGCAGCTTGGGGGCAGCTATTTATGGCTACACCTTC.

The V gene is TRBV6-6, the J gene TRBJ2-1; D may be TRBD1 or TRBD2 (6 bases each). The CDR3 extends over 15 amino acids. CDR1 and CDR2 from the germline V gene are MNHNY and SVGAGI (reference sequence). The V end lost 8 bases, the J end lost 5 bases, and 19 bases lay between the germline ends. The CDR3 here is CASEKGGLGDNEQFF. DNA for the CDR3: TGTGCCAGCGAGAAAGGGGGGCTGGGAGACAATGAGCAGTTCTTC.

The chain employs TRBV5-5 and TRBJ2-1, with 9 bases that match TRBD1. There are 16 residues in the CDR3. With V trimmed by 1 base and J by 7 bases, 9 bases remained unmatched. Germline V gene sequence: CDR1 SGHKS, CDR2 YYEKEE (reference sequence). This CDR3 is CASSLSIWDRENEQFF. The CDR3 bases are TGTGCCAGCAGCTTGAGTATATGGGACAGGGAGAATGAGCAGTTCTTC.

This chain joins TRBV28 and TRBJ2-2, with D possibly matching TRBD1 (6 bases). The CDR3 length is 13 residues. Between the trimmed V and J ends, which lost 6 bases and 4 bases, there was a span of 9 bases. Germline V gene sequence: CDR1 MDHEN, CDR2 SYDVKM. CDR3 in DNA: TGTGCCAGCAGACAGGGAAGCACCGGGGAGCTGTTTTTT. It specifies CASRQGSTGELFF.

The CDR3, as DNA: TGTGCCAGCAGCTCATGGGACAGGGGGCTCCATAATTCACCCCTCCACTTT. This gives the protein CASSSWDRGLHNSPLHF. This chain uses TRBV7-2 with TRBJ1-6, with 12 bases fitting TRBD1. The J segment lost 5 bases and the V segment lost 4 bases, leaving 6 bases of the junction unmatched. The CDR3 consists of 17 residues. Germline lookup yields CDR1 SGHTA and CDR2 FQGNSA.

This chain connects TRBV5-4 to TRBJ2-3; 11 bases map to TRBD2. Germline V CDR1 and CDR2: SGHNT, YYREEE (reference sequence). V shed 1 base and J 2 bases; nucleotides not matched to a gene: 3. This CDR3 region has 16 residues. DNA for the CDR3: TGTGCCAGCAGCTTGTATAGCGGGGGGGCCACAGATACGCAGTATTTT. The encoded protein is CASSLYSGGATDTQYF.

The CDR3 reads CASSVSVGRSDYGYTF. The CDR3 region has the DNA TGTGCCAGCAGCGTAAGTGTCGGCAGGAGCGACTATGGCTACACCTTC. V and J are TRBV9 and TRBJ1-2, with no clear D. The CDR3 contains 16 residues. Germline-derived CDR1 and CDR2 are SGDLS and YYNGEE. V lost 1 base, J lost 3 bases, and 16 bases lay in between. Combining the CDR3 with reference TRBV9 and TRBJ1-2 gives the whole variable domain DSGVTQTPKHLITATGQRVTLRCSPRSGDLSVYWYQQSLDQGLQFLIQYYNGEERAKGNILERFSAQQFPDLHSELNLSSLELGDSALYFCASSVSVGRSDYGYTFGSGTRLTVV.

This rearrangement joins TRBV19 to TRBJ2-2; D is tentatively TRBD1 or TRBD2 (6 bases each). The CDR3 spans 15 residues. Germline assignment: CDR1 LNHDA and CDR2 SQIVND (reference sequence). Trimming removed 3 bases at V and 0 bases at J, with 8 bases between. This CDR3 reads CASSIRGPNTGELFF. The CDR3 coding sequence is TGTGCCAGTAGTATCCGGGGGCCGAACACCGGGGAGCTGTTTTTT.

This chain links TRBV23-1 with TRBJ2-7; D remains unclear. TRBV23-1 is an ORF, with its function uncertain. Trimming took off 7 bases at V and 3 bases at J, with 7 bases between the two ends. The CDR3 totals 11 residues. The CDR3 here is CASTPHYEQYF. CDR3 coding DNA: TGCGCCAGCACCCCCCACTACGAGCAGTACTTC.

This clone was counted between two and nine times. This sequence joins TRBV18 and TRBJ2-7; D is ambiguous. The CDR3 totals 15 residues. V dropped 3 bases and J dropped 2 bases, with 14 bases sitting between them. Per the germline V gene, CDR1 is KGHSH and CDR2 is LQKENI. The CDR3 is CASSPLDVETYEQYF. The CDR3 DNA follows: TGTGCCAGCTCACCCCTTGACGTGGAAACCTACGAGCAGTACTTC. The variable domain in full, with the rest retrieved from reference TRBV18 and TRBJ2-7, is NAGVMQNPRHLVRRRGQEARLRCSPMKGHSHVYWYRQLPEEGLKFMVYLQKENIIDESGMPKERFSAEFPKEGPSILRIQQVVRGDSAAYFCASSPLDVETYEQYFGPGTRLTVT.

The chain joins TRBV7-2 to TRBJ2-7; 7 bases align to TRBD1. V gave up 5 bases and J gave up 3 bases; unmatched junction bases: 10. Germline CDR1 reads SGHTA; CDR2 reads FQGNSA. This CDR3 is 15 amino acids long. The CDR3 DNA follows: TGTGCCAGCAGCCCTACTCGGGACAGCCGCTACGAGCAGTACTTC. It encodes CASSPTRDSRYEQYF.

J is TRBJ1-3 and V is TRBV6-5; D possibly corresponds to TRBD1 (6 bases). The CDR3 runs 15 residues. Germline V CDR1 and CDR2: MNHEY, SVGAGI. V dropped 5 bases and J dropped 2 bases, with 13 bases sitting between them. DNA of the CDR3: TGTGCCAGCAGTACCACAGGGTTGGCTGGAAACACCATATATTTT. This gives the protein CASSTTGLAGNTIYF.

The genes are TRBV2 and TRBJ1-5; TRBD1 might be the D (6 bases). The germline V gene encodes CDR1 SNHLY and CDR2 FYNNEI. The CDR3 covers 14 residues. The V end was cut by 5 bases, the J end by 3 bases, with 11 bases between. CDR3 in amino acids: CASSSQGNNQPQHF. DNA for the CDR3: TGTGCCAGCAGTTCCCAGGGGAACAATCAGCCCCAGCATTTT. Using reference TRBV2 and TRBJ1-5 for the parts outside the CDR3, the full variable domain is EPEVTQTPSHQVTQMGQEVILRCVPISNHLYFYWYRQILGQKVEFLVSFYNNEISEKSEIFDDQFSVERPDGSNFTLKIRSTKLEDSAMYFCASSSQGNNQPQHFGDGTRLSIL.

This clone was observed a handful of times. At one boundary the junction diverges from the germline segment, which might be a read error. The CDR3 here is CASSLSTDTEAFF. CDR3 DNA sequence: TGTGCTAGCAGCTTATCGACAGACACTGAAGCTTTCTTT. V is TRBV7-7 and J is TRBJ1-1; D possibly corresponds to TRBD1 (5 bases). The CDR3 has 13 residues. Germline assignment: CDR1 SSHAT and CDR2 FNYEAQ (reference sequence). The full variable domain, its missing parts supplied by reference TRBV7-7 and TRBJ1-1, is GAGVSQSPRYKVTKRGQDVTLRCDPISSHATLYWYQQALGQGPEFLTYFNYEAQPDKSGLPSDRFSAERPEGSISTLTIQRTEQRDSAMYRCASSLSTDTEAFFGQGTRLTVV.

The genes are TRBV6-6 and TRBJ2-3; 7 bases match TRBD2. This CDR3 has 15 residues. Unmatched junction bases numbered 6, after V lost 6 bases and J lost 0 bases. Looked up from germline, CDR1 is MNHNY and CDR2 is SVGAGI (reference sequence). The CDR3: CASRPGLPSTDTQYF. The DNA of the CDR3 is TGTGCCAGCAGGCCGGGACTACCAAGCACAGATACGCAGTATTTT.